This T cell receptor beta chain was recovered during a study of control samples from healthy donors and cancer patients. Sequencing was performed with immunoSEQ multiplex PCR; in TCRdb, only in-frame clones are kept and a portion is missing. The sample shows some 130,000 clones, around 92% of them seen only once. Germline V gene sequence: CDR1 LNHDA, CDR2 SQIVND (reference sequence). The V gene end was trimmed by 1 base and the J gene end by 6 bases; junction bases not matched to a gene: 3. The CDR3 has 14 amino acids. Sequenced input: blood. The chain uses TRBV19 and TRBJ2-1, with 7 bases fitting TRBD2. The receptor comes from a woman aged 45 to 65 in good health. CDR3 region: CASSIGLAPNEQFF. In DNA, the CDR3 is TGTGCCAGTAGTATAGGACTAGCCCCCAATGAGCAGTTCTTC.